Following are 8 T cell receptor beta chains from one sample sequenced in a study of radiation and T cells in renal cell carcinoma. TCRdb's table, derived via immunoSEQ multiplex PCR, lists solely in-frame clones and lacks some. This table holds some 150,000 clones, 87% found once. Stated time point: blood 2 weeks post-SBRT. Treatment of the sample: 15 Gy SBRT to primary tumor, nephrectomy 4 weeks later. The sequencing here drew on blood, taken from a patient whose treatment included radiotherapy and nephrectomy. The receptors shown here come from a woman aged 45-59 years with renal cell carcinoma.

The CDR3 reads CASSVDRGNQPQHF. The CDR3 DNA is TGTGCCAGCAGTGTGGACAGGGGCAATCAGCCCCAGCATTTT. The chain employs TRBV2 and TRBJ1-5; 8 nucleotides line up with TRBD1. Trimming at V came to 4 bases and at J to 2 bases, leaving 1 base not matched to a gene. Germline V lookup: CDR1 SNHLY, CDR2 FYNNEI. CDR3 length equals 14 residues.

The chain recombines TRBV7-8 with TRBJ1-6, with no clear D. The CDR3 is made up of 14 amino acids. V lost 3 bases to trimming and J lost 8 bases, with 11 bases between them. Germline assignment: CDR1 SGHVS and CDR2 FQNEAQ. In DNA form, the CDR3 reads TGTGCCAGCAGCTTCGGGCAGAAAGATTCACCCCTCCACTTT. Amino acids: CASSFGQKDSPLHF.

This clone was counted a few times. This chain links TRBV15 with TRBJ1-5; no clear D gene. Trimming pared 4 bases from V and 3 bases from J, leaving 7 bases between. Germline assignment: CDR1 LNHNV and CDR2 YYDKDF (reference sequence). The length of the CDR3 is 13 residues. As DNA, the CDR3 is TGTGCCACCAGCAAGCAAGACAATCAGCCCCAGCATTTT. This encodes CATSKQDNQPQHF.

V and J are TRBV12-5 and TRBJ2-7; 9 bases map to TRBD2. Germline loops: CDR1 LGHNT, CDR2 FRNRAP. V dropped 0 bases and J dropped 5; count of bases not matched to a gene: 8. The CDR3 length is 16 residues. The CDR3 spells CASGLVVIAGDNEQYF. Here the CDR3 DNA reads TGTGCTAGTGGTTTGGTCGTAATAGCGGGGGATAACGAGCAGTACTTC.

This clone was seen more than once but under ten times. The rearrangement links TRBV10-3 to TRBJ1-2, with D uncertain. Trimming cost V 5 bases and J 9 bases, with 13 bases left between them. This CDR3 is 12 amino acids long. Germline values: CDR1 ENHRY, CDR2 SYGVKD. The DNA of the CDR3 is TGTGCCATCAGTATCGGGGAGAGCAGCTACACCTTC. Its protein product is CAISIGESSYTF.

The V and J genes are TRBV7-9 and TRBJ2-2, with TRBD1 matching over 8 bases. The V segment lost 4 bases and the J segment 9 bases; nucleotides outside the gene matches: 16. The V gene's germline CDR1 is SEHNR and CDR2 FQNEAQ (reference sequence). The CDR3 sequence is 17 residues long. In DNA form, the CDR3 reads TGTGCCAGCAGCTCTTTTTTGGGACAGGATATCAAACGGGAGCTGTTTTTT. It codes for CASSSFLGQDIKRELFF. Combining the CDR3 with reference TRBV7-9 and TRBJ2-2 gives the whole variable domain DTGVSQNPRHKITKRGQNVTFRCDPISEHNRLYWYRQTLGQGPEFLTYFQNEAQLEKSRLLSDRFSAERPKGSFSTLEIQRTEQGDSAMYLCASSSFLGQDIKRELFFGEGSRLTVL.

A single count supports this clone. This chain links TRBV6-6 with TRBJ1-3; 7 positions match TRBD1. The CDR3 has 14 amino acids. V lost 7 bases to trimming and J lost 8 bases; unmatched junction nucleotides: 11. Germline V gives CDR1 MNHNY, CDR2 SVGAGI (reference sequence). The CDR3 sequence is CASKGAGVTDTIYF. The CDR3 region has the DNA TGTGCCAGCAAGGGGGCAGGTGTTACGGACACCATATATTTT.

The chain uses TRBV2 and TRBJ1-1; possibly TRBD1 for D (6 bases). The CDR3 spans 14 residues. Germline CDR1 SNHLY, CDR2 FYNNEI. The V end lost 6 bases, the J end lost 1 base, and 12 bases lay between the germline ends. This CDR3 reads CASSPEQGNTEAFF. CDR3 sequence (DNA): TGTGCCAGCAGCCCCGAACAGGGGAACACTGAAGCTTTCTTT.